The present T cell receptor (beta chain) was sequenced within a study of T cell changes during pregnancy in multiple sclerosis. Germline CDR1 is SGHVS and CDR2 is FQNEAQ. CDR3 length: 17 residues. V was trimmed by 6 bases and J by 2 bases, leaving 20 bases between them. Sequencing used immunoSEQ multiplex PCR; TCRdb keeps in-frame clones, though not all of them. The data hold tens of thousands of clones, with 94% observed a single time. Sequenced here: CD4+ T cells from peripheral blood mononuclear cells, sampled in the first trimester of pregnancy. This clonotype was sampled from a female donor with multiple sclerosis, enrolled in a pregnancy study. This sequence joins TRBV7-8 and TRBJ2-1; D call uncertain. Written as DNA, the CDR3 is TGTGCCAGCAGACCGACGGTTCTCAGGTCCCCCTACAATGAGCAGTTCTTC. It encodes CASRPTVLRSPYNEQFF.